Listed below are T cell receptor beta chains from one sample, sequenced in a study of human T cells and chemical hapten exposure. TCRdb called the RACE reads again in MiXCR, with one record for every CDR3 protein. The sample has around 120,000 distinct CDR3 sequences; around 15% are singletons. The sequenced sample was whole blood, obtained in connection with sensitization to the hapten diphenylcyclopropenone (DPC). The receptors here all came from a man aged 18 to 29 with alopecia areata. Some clones in this sample may be carry-over from other donors' samples. CDR3s include the opening cysteine and the closing phenylalanine or tryptophan. The order of the fields is CDR3 DNA, CDR3 protein, J gene, D gene, clone size, V gene. D genes are given only for firm matches. The size entry is marked missing in some rows and otherwise reads once, few, many or a size class.

DNA: TGTGCCAGCAGCTTTAGAGGCAGGGAGGGGGATACGCAGTATTTT
CDR3: CASSFRGREGDTQYF
J: TRBJ2-3
D: TRBD2
size: -
V: TRBV11-2

DNA: TGTGCCAGCAGCTTAGAGAAGGCGGCGGGGGCCTATGGCTACACCTTC
CDR3: CASSLEKAAGAYGYTF
J: TRBJ1-2
D: -
size: many
V: TRBV13

DNA: TGTGCCAGCAGACCAGGGGGAAACTACGAGCAGTACTTC
CDR3: CASRPGGNYEQYF
J: TRBJ2-7
D: TRBD1
size: -
V: TRBV28

DNA: TGTGCCAGCACCTCGCATGGTAGCACAGATACGCAGTATTTT
CDR3: CASTSHGSTDTQYF
J: TRBJ2-3
D: -
size: many
V: TRBV7-2

DNA: TGTGCCAGCAGCCCTGAGGACAGGCCCTCTGGGGCCAACGTCCTGACTTTC
CDR3: CASSPEDRPSGANVLTF
J: TRBJ2-6
D: TRBD1
size: -
V: TRBV3-1

DNA: TGTGCCAGCAGCTTAAGGGGTGCATCTGGAAACACCATATATTTT
CDR3: CASSLRGASGNTIYF
J: TRBJ1-3
D: -
size: -
V: TRBV11-2

DNA: TGTGCCAGCAGCTTAATCGTTGGAAAGCCCCAGCATTTT
CDR3: CASSLIVGKPQHF
J: TRBJ1-5
D: -
size: few
V: TRBV11-2

DNA: TGTGCCAGCAGTTTACAGCGGTTGGGAGAGCAGTTCTTC
CDR3: CASSLQRLGEQFF
J: TRBJ2-1
D: -
size: many
V: TRBV28

DNA: TGTGCCAGCAGCCCTAGGGGGGACAGCTCCTACGAGCAGTACTTC
CDR3: CASSPRGDSSYEQYF
J: TRBJ2-7
D: -
size: few
V: TRBV11-2

DNA: TGTGCCAGCAGCTTACCCAGCGGGGGTTCAGCCGGGGAGCTGTTTTTT
CDR3: CASSLPSGGSAGELFF
J: TRBJ2-2
D: TRBD2
size: -
V: TRBV7-9

DNA: TGCGCCAGCAGCCAAGACCCAGGTGCCTATGGCTACACCTTC
CDR3: CASSQDPGAYGYTF
J: TRBJ1-2
D: -
size: few
V: TRBV4-3

DNA: TGTGCCAGCTTTATGGGGGCTGGCGATACGCAGTATTTT
CDR3: CASFMGAGDTQYF
J: TRBJ2-3
D: -
size: -
V: TRBV12-3/TRBV12-4

DNA: TGTGCCAGCTCACCAGGCAGAATGAACACTGAAGCTTTCTTT
CDR3: CASSPGRMNTEAFF
J: TRBJ1-1
D: -
size: -
V: TRBV18

DNA: TGTGCCAGCAGCTCCGGGACAGGTTTAAATTCACCCCTCCACTTT
CDR3: CASSSGTGLNSPLHF
J: TRBJ1-6
D: TRBD1
size: few
V: TRBV6-6

DNA: TGTGCCAGCTGCGTTTCCGGGACGGGCAATTCACCCCTCCACTTT
CDR3: CASCVSGTGNSPLHF
J: TRBJ1-6
D: -
size: -
V: TRBV6-2/TRBV6-3

DNA: TGTGCCAGTAGAAGACAGGACAGCACTGAAGCTTTCTTT
CDR3: CASRRQDSTEAFF
J: TRBJ1-1
D: -
size: few
V: TRBV19

DNA: TGCGCCAGCAGAAGGGAACTCCTATCCTCCAATGAGCAGTTCTTC
CDR3: CASRRELLSSNEQFF
J: TRBJ2-1
D: -
size: few
V: TRBV4-1

DNA: TGCAGCGTATCTCCCCGGACAGGGAATTTCGGGGAGCTGTTTTTT
CDR3: CSVSPRTGNFGELFF
J: TRBJ2-2
D: TRBD1
size: few
V: TRBV29-1

DNA: TGTGCCAGCAGCCAGCAACTAGCGGTAGCGGAGCTGTTTTTT
CDR3: CASSQQLAVAELFF
J: TRBJ2-2
D: TRBD2
size: -
V: TRBV14

DNA: TGCAGTGCTACCATCCCTCAGGGGCGAAACAATGAGCAGTTCTTC
CDR3: CSATIPQGRNNEQFF
J: TRBJ2-1
D: -
size: few
V: TRBV20-1

DNA: TGTGCCAGCATCAGTGGACGGGAAGGCAGCTATGGCTACACCTTC
CDR3: CASISGREGSYGYTF
J: TRBJ1-2
D: -
size: -
V: TRBV7-9

DNA: TGTGCCAGCAGCCCGAGAGCGGAGACCCAGTACTTC
CDR3: CASSPRAETQYF
J: TRBJ2-5
D: -
size: few
V: TRBV7-9

DNA: TGCAGTGCTAGAGTAAAGGCCGCCTACGAGCAGTACTTC
CDR3: CSARVKAAYEQYF
J: TRBJ2-7
D: -
size: many
V: TRBV20-1

DNA: TGTGCCAGCAGCTCCAGTGGGGGCACAGATACGCAGTATTTT
CDR3: CASSSSGGTDTQYF
J: TRBJ2-3
D: -
size: few
V: TRBV7-9

DNA: TGCGCCAGCAGCCAAGTCCGGGACAGGGTCAATGAGCAGTTCTTC
CDR3: CASSQVRDRVNEQFF
J: TRBJ2-1
D: TRBD1
size: -
V: TRBV4-3

DNA: TGTGCCAGCTCACCAGGGCTAGCGGACATCTACAATGAGCAGTTCTTC
CDR3: CASSPGLADIYNEQFF
J: TRBJ2-1
D: TRBD2
size: few
V: TRBV18

DNA: TGTGCCAGCAGCTTAAACGCGGCGGTAGATACGCAGTATTTT
CDR3: CASSLNAAVDTQYF
J: TRBJ2-3
D: -
size: many
V: TRBV7-3

DNA: TGCGCCAGCGCCGGGGTCGATGAGCAGTTCTTC
CDR3: CASAGVDEQFF
J: TRBJ2-1
D: -
size: -
V: TRBV4-3

DNA: TGTGCCAGCAGCCCGTCGTCGGGCACCGGGGAGCTGTTTTTT
CDR3: CASSPSSGTGELFF
J: TRBJ2-2
D: -
size: -
V: TRBV11-2

DNA: TGCAGTGCCACTGGACAGGGAGGGAACTACGAGCAGTACTTC
CDR3: CSATGQGGNYEQYF
J: TRBJ2-7
D: -
size: -
V: TRBV20-1

DNA: TGCAGCGTCAACCAGGAGGGCACAGATACGCAGTATTTT
CDR3: CSVNQEGTDTQYF
J: TRBJ2-3
D: -
size: few
V: TRBV29-1

DNA: TGTGCCACCAGCAAACGGACAGGGGGCTATCATCAGCCCCAGCATTTT
CDR3: CATSKRTGGYHQPQHF
J: TRBJ1-5
D: TRBD1
size: many
V: TRBV15

DNA: TGTGCCAGCATCAACCGGGACGGGAACACTGAAGCTTTCTTT
CDR3: CASINRDGNTEAFF
J: TRBJ1-1
D: -
size: -
V: TRBV6-2/TRBV6-3

DNA: TGTGCCAGCAGCTTAGCCCAGGGACCAGATACGCAGTATTTT
CDR3: CASSLAQGPDTQYF
J: TRBJ2-3
D: -
size: few
V: TRBV11-2

DNA: TGTGCCAGCAGCTTAGGGACAGTAACTTCTGGAAACACCATATATTTT
CDR3: CASSLGTVTSGNTIYF
J: TRBJ1-3
D: -
size: -
V: TRBV7-9

DNA: TGTGCCAGCAGTTTGTGGGGACTCGGTCAGCCCCAGCATTTT
CDR3: CASSLWGLGQPQHF
J: TRBJ1-5
D: -
size: many
V: TRBV12-3/TRBV12-4

DNA: TGTGCCAGCAGTTACTCTTCAGGGATCGGCACTGAAGCTTTCTTT
CDR3: CASSYSSGIGTEAFF
J: TRBJ1-1
D: -
size: -
V: TRBV6-6

DNA: TGTGCTAGTGGGCGGCCGGGACAGGCCTTATTCCTTCGCACAGATACGCAGTATTTT
CDR3: CASGRPGQALFLRTDTQYF
J: TRBJ2-3
D: TRBD1
size: few
V: TRBV12-5

DNA: TGCAGCGTTGAAGGGACAGGGGCCGAGCAGTACTTC
CDR3: CSVEGTGAEQYF
J: TRBJ2-7
D: TRBD1
size: -
V: TRBV29-1

DNA: TGCAGTGCTAGAGATCGTCCGATGGTCTATGGCTACACCTTC
CDR3: CSARDRPMVYGYTF
J: TRBJ1-2
D: -
size: -
V: TRBV20-1

DNA: TGTGCCAGTAGTATAGGTTGGGGAGATACGCAGTATTTT
CDR3: CASSIGWGDTQYF
J: TRBJ2-3
D: -
size: few
V: TRBV19

DNA: TGTGCCAGTAGCGACCCAGGGGAGGTGGCCACTGAAGCTTTCTTT
CDR3: CASSDPGEVATEAFF
J: TRBJ1-1
D: -
size: few
V: TRBV19

DNA: TGTGCCAGCAGACAGGGGAATTCACCCCTCCACTTT
CDR3: CASRQGNSPLHF
J: TRBJ1-6
D: TRBD1
size: many
V: TRBV6-2/TRBV6-3

DNA: TGCGCCAGCAGCCGAGGGACTAGCGGGGGGCCGATAATCAGCACAGATACGCAGTATTTT
CDR3: CASSRGTSGGPIISTDTQYF
J: TRBJ2-3
D: TRBD2
size: many
V: TRBV4-3

DNA: TGTGCCAGCAGCTTAGCGTTGTCAGCGGGAAGTTGGGCAGATACGCAGTATTTT
CDR3: CASSLALSAGSWADTQYF
J: TRBJ2-3
D: TRBD2
size: few
V: TRBV7-6

DNA: TGCGCCAGCAGCTTGGTAGCATCCAGAGAAGAGACCCAGTACTTC
CDR3: CASSLVASREETQYF
J: TRBJ2-5
D: -
size: few
V: TRBV5-1

DNA: TGTGCCAGTAGTAGCCGAGAGAGGTACAATGAGCAGTTCTTC
CDR3: CASSSRERYNEQFF
J: TRBJ2-1
D: -
size: few
V: TRBV19

DNA: TGCAGCGTTGAGGTCTCGGGGGTAGGAACAGATACGCAGTATTTT
CDR3: CSVEVSGVGTDTQYF
J: TRBJ2-3
D: -
size: many
V: TRBV29-1

DNA: TGTGCCATCAGTAACGGACAGGGGGGAAATTCACCCCTCCACTTT
CDR3: CAISNGQGGNSPLHF
J: TRBJ1-6
D: TRBD1
size: few
V: TRBV10-3

DNA: TGTGCCAGCAGCCCCGGACAGGGGACTACTAACTATGGCTACACCTTC
CDR3: CASSPGQGTTNYGYTF
J: TRBJ1-2
D: TRBD1
size: many
V: TRBV7-6

DNA: TGTGCCAGCAGGCCCTTCCTCCGGACAGGGGCCCACTCTGGGGCCAACGTCCTGACTTTC
CDR3: CASRPFLRTGAHSGANVLTF
J: TRBJ2-6
D: TRBD1
size: few
V: TRBV28